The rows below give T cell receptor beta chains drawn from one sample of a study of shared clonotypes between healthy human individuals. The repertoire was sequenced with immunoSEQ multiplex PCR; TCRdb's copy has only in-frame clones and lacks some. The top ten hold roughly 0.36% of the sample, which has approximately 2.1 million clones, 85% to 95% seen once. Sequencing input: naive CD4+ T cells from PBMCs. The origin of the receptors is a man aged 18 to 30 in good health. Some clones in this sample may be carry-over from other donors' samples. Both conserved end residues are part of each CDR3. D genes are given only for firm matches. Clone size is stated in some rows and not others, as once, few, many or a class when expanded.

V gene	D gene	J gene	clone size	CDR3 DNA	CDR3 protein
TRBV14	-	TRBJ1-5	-	TGTGCCAGCAGCCAAGGCCAAGGCGGACAGCCCCAGCATTTT	CASSQGQGGQPQHF
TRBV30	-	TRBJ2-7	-	TGTGCCTGGAGCCCCGCCGGTAGGTTATACGAGCAGTACTTC	CAWSPAGRLYEQYF
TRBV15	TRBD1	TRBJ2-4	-	TGTGCCACCAGCACGAACCGGGACAGGGGGCGCGGGGGTGTCATTCAGTACTTC	CATSTNRDRGRGGVIQYF
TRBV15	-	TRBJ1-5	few	TGTGCCACCAGCAGCCCGAATCAGCCCCAGCATTTT	CATSSPNQPQHF
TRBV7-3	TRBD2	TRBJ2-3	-	TGTGCCAGCAGCTTCCCCACTACTAGCGGGAGTACGCAGTATTTT	CASSFPTTSGSTQYF
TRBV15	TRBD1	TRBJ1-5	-	TGTGCCACCAGCATCACTCTGACAGGGAGGAATCAGCCCCAGCATTTT	CATSITLTGRNQPQHF
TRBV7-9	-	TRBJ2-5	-	TGTGCCAGCCGCAACCAAGCCACCCAGTACTTC	CASRNQATQYF
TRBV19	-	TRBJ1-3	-	TGTGCCAGTAGTATATTCGGCAGGCCCGTCTCTGGAAACACCATATATTTT	CASSIFGRPVSGNTIYF
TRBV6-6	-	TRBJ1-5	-	TGTGCCAGCAGTTACTATCAGGGGTCAATTCAGCCCCAGCATTTT	CASSYYQGSIQPQHF
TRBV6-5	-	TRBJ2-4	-	TGTGCCAGCAGTTATTTGACAGTTAACATTCAGTACTTC	CASSYLTVNIQYF
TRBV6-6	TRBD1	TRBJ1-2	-	TGTGCCAGCAGTAGAGACAGGGTCTATGGCTACACCTTC	CASSRDRVYGYTF
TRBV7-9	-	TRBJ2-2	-	TGTGCCAGCAGCTTAGCTTGGTCAGGGGCCAACACCGGGGAGCTGTTTTTT	CASSLAWSGANTGELFF
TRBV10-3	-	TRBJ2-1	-	TGTGCCATCACTCCCTTTGGGGGCGGGAGAGAGGATGAGCAGTTCTTC	CAITPFGGGREDEQFF
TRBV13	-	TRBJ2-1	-	TGTGCCAGCAGCTCCTCCCCCCTCGTTTACAATGAGCAGTTCTTC	CASSSSPLVYNEQFF
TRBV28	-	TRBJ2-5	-	TGTGCCAGCAGTGCGAAACAGGTTTACCAAGAGACCCAGTACTTC	CASSAKQVYQETQYF
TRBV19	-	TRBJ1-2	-	TGTGCCAGTAGCGAGGCAGCGAACTATGGCTACACCTTC	CASSEAANYGYTF
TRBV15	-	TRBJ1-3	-	TGTGCCACCACCACCGGGGGGCTCGGTGGAAACACCATATATTTT	CATTTGGLGGNTIYF
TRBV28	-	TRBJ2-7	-	TGTGCCAGCGTTCTCCGGGATAGCCCCACCCGCGAGCAGTACTTC	CASVLRDSPTREQYF
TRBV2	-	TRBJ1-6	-	TGTGCCAGCAGTGACAAGGGCCACAATTCACCCCTCCACTTT	CASSDKGHNSPLHF
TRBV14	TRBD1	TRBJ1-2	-	TGTGCCAGCAGTCGCGCCGGGACAGGTTATGGCTACACCTTC	CASSRAGTGYGYTF
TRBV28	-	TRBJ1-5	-	TGTGCCAGCCGACGGAGTAGCAATCAGCCCCAGCATTTT	CASRRSSNQPQHF
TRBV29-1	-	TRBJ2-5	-	TGCAGCGTTCGCAATAGCCAAGAGACCCAGTACTTC	CSVRNSQETQYF
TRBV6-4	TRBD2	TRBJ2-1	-	TGTGCCAGCAGCGTCCGTGGGCTAGCGGACAATGAGCAGTTCTTC	CASSVRGLADNEQFF
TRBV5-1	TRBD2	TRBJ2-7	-	TGCGCCAGCAGCTTGAAGCGGGAGGGCCCCCTCTCCTACGAGCAGTACTTC	CASSLKREGPLSYEQYF
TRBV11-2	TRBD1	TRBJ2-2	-	TGTGCCAGCAGAAAACCGGGACAGGGGGTAGCGGTTCGGGACGGGGAGCTGTTTTTT	CASRKPGQGVAVRDGELFF
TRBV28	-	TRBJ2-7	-	TGTGCCAGCAGTTCCCGGCTGACCGCCTCCTACGAGCAGTACTTC	CASSSRLTASYEQYF
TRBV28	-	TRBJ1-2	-	TGTGCCAGCAGTTTCCCTCAGTATGGCTACACCTTC	CASSFPQYGYTF
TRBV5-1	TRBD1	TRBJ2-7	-	TGCGCCAGCGGAAGTCGGGCAGGGGGCAATCTCTACGAGCAGTACTTC	CASGSRAGGNLYEQYF
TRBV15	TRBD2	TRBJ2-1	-	TGTGCCACCAGCAGAGATGAGTACCAGCGGGGAGACGGTAATGAGCAGTTCTTC	CATSRDEYQRGDGNEQFF
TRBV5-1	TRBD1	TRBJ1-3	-	TGCGCCAGCAGCTTGGTGGGACAGGGCACGTCTGGAAACACCATATATTTT	CASSLVGQGTSGNTIYF
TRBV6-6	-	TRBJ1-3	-	TGTGCCAGCAGTTACAGCCCTCTGGCACCAGGGAACACCATATATTTT	CASSYSPLAPGNTIYF
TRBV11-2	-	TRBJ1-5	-	TGTGCCAGCAGCTTCGCTCGCAGGGTGAGCAATCAGCCCCAGCATTTT	CASSFARRVSNQPQHF
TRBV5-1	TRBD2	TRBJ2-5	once	TGCGCCAGCAGCTCAACGAGCGGGAGTGGGGGGGAGACCCAGTACTTC	CASSSTSGSGGETQYF
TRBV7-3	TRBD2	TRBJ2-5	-	TGTGCCAGCAGCTTTACGGGAGGGCGGGAGACCCAGTACTTC	CASSFTGGRETQYF
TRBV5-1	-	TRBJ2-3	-	TGCGCCAGCGCCCTTGGCGGGACCTCAGATACGCAGTATTTT	CASALGGTSDTQYF
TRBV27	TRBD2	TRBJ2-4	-	TGTGCCAGCAGTTTAAGCCCCCCCAAAGGTCGCCCGGGCGGGGGGGCCAAAAACATTCAGTACTTC	CASSLSPPKGRPGGGAKNIQYF
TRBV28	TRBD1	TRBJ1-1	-	TGTGCCAGCAGTTTAATGGTGGGACAGGGCGAAGCTTTCTTT	CASSLMVGQGEAFF
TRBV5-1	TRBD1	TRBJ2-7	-	TGCGCCAGCAGCTGGGGACAGGACAACTCCTACGAGCAGTACTTC	CASSWGQDNSYEQYF
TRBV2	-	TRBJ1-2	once	TGTGCCAGCAGAGTTGTGGGTGGCTATGGCTACACCTTC	CASRVVGGYGYTF
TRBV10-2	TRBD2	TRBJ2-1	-	TGCGCCAGCACCCCGAGTAGCGGGAGGGTCTACAATGAGCAGTTCTTC	CASTPSSGRVYNEQFF
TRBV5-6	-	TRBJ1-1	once	TGTGCCAGCAGCTACCGCCGAGTTGGGGGAAACACTGAAGCTTTCTTT	CASSYRRVGGNTEAFF